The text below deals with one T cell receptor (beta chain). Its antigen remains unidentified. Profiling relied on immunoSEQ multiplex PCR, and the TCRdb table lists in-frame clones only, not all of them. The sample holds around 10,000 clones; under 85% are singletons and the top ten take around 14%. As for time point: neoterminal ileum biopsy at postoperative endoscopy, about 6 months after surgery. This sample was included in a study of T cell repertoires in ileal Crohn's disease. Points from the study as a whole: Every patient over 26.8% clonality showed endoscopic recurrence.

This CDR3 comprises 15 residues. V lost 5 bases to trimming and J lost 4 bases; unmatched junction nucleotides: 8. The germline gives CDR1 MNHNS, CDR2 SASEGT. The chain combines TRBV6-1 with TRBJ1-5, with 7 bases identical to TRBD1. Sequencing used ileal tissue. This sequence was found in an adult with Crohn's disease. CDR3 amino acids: CASSSSGTANQPQHF. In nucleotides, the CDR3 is TGTGCCAGCAGTTCGTCAGGGACAGCGAATCAGCCCCAGCATTTT.